Only a few counts were recorded for the clone carrying this T cell receptor beta chain. The antigen remains undetermined. In germline, CDR1 is SGHTA, CDR2 FQGNSA. Germline trimming cut 0 bases from V and 4 bases from J; bases unmatched to any gene: 10. CDR3 length: 18 amino acids. The sample belongs to a study of cytomegalovirus exposure and HLA in healthy donors. Points from the study as a whole: Because they were indistinguishable, some V segments, including TRBV6-2 and TRBV6-3, were excluded. In vitro checks showed that a few CMV-associated chains really do target CMV antigens. A later analysis reportedly identified an Asian-associated ancestry cluster as carrying fewer N-insertions than the approximately 620-donor mean. V- and J-gene trimming of TCR beta was linked (in a later analysis) to a missense DCLRE1C variant.

60 Vbeta and 13 Jbeta primers were used in PCR. TCRdb keeps only in-frame clones here, not all; method: immunoSEQ multiplex PCR. Of 59,000 or so clones in the sample, about 85% were seen once. The receptor's source is a female donor in good health and CMV-seronegative. The rearrangement uses TRBV7-2 and TRBJ2-1, with TRBD2 matching over 9 bases. Material for sequencing was PBMCs. DNA of the CDR3: TGTGCCAGCAGCTTAGCATTGGGCGGGAGGGGGGGTTACAATGAGCAGTTCTTC. Translation gives CASSLALGGRGGYNEQFF.